This paragraph covers one T cell receptor beta chain sequence. The data were taken from a study of OX40 agonist ivuxolimab in advanced cancers. The table came from immunoSEQ multiplex PCR; TCRdb's copy has only in-frame clones and leaves some out. The data hold tens of thousands of clones, with around 83% observed a single time. CDR1 is GTSNPN, CDR2 SVGIG, per germline (reference sequence). V was clipped by 3 bases and J by 6 bases, with 21 bases between them. The CDR3 is 15 amino acids. The receptor was isolated from an adult with an advanced solid tumor such as melanoma, head and neck, liver or kidney cancer. Here the sequenced sample was CD4+ or CD8+ T cells sorted from blood, taken in a trial of the OX40 agonist ivuxolimab. This chain links TRBV30 with TRBJ2-7; D may be TRBD1 (6 bases). The CDR3 nucleotides are TGTGCCTGGAGATTGGGGCACAGGGACCGCGGCGAGCAGTACTTC. Its translation is CAWRLGHRDRGEQYF. The full variable domain, rest sourced from reference TRBV30 and TRBJ2-7, is SQTIHQWPATLVQPVGSPLSLECTVEGTSNPNLYWYRQAAGRGLQLLFYSVGIGQISSEVPQNLSASRPQDRQFILSSKKLLLSDSGFYLCAWRLGHRDRGEQYFGPGTRLTVT.